Following are 12 T cell receptor beta chains from one sample sequenced in a study of T cell changes during pregnancy in multiple sclerosis. Here immunoSEQ multiplex PCR was the method, and the copy in TCRdb shows in-frame clones only, minus some. The data hold about 55,000 clones, with 90% to 95% observed a single time. The sequenced sample was CD8+ T cells from peripheral blood mononuclear cells, obtained in the third trimester of pregnancy. Every receptor here comes from a female donor with multiple sclerosis, enrolled in a pregnancy study.

The V gene is TRBV19, the J gene TRBJ2-3, with 8 bases lining up with TRBD1. V trimming: 1 base; J trimming: 3 bases; junction bases outside the gene matches: 0. CDR1 and CDR2 from the germline V gene are LNHDA and SQIVND (reference sequence). The CDR3 totals 14 residues. DNA of the CDR3: TGTGCCAGTAGTATAGGACAGGGGACAGATACGCAGTATTTT. Translation gives CASSIGQGTDTQYF.

J is TRBJ2-7 and V is TRBV27, with 8 bases matching TRBD2. CDR3 length equals 17 residues. V shed 7 bases and J 1 base; nucleotides not matched to a gene: 15. Germline V CDR1 and CDR2: MNHEY, SMNVEV (reference sequence). This chain's CDR3 is CASNQGSVSGTSYEQYF. CDR3 nucleotides: TGTGCCAGCAACCAGGGGAGTGTTAGCGGGACGTCCTACGAGCAGTACTTC.

The chain has TRBV5-6 and TRBJ2-7; 14 bases line up with TRBD2. The V gene's germline CDR1 is SGHDT and CDR2 YYEEEE. The length of the CDR3 is 15 residues. Unmatched junction bases numbered 3, after V lost 2 bases and J lost 5 bases. The CDR3 nucleotides read TGTGCCAGCAGCTTCGGGACTAGCGGGAGTGACGAGCAGTACTTC. It codes for CASSFGTSGSDEQYF.

The V call is TRBV11-2, the J call TRBJ1-4, with TRBD1 identical over 9 bases. CDR1 and CDR2 (germline): SGHAT, FQNNGV. Trimming took 5 bases from V and 7 from J; bases not matched to a gene: 17. This CDR3 region has 18 residues. In DNA form, the CDR3 reads TGTGCCAGCAGCCGACGCCGGGACAGGGTGGCTCTCTCTGAAAAACTGTTTTTT. Its protein is CASSRRRDRVALSEKLFF. The full variable domain, completed using reference TRBV11-2 and TRBJ1-4, is EAGVAQSPRYKIIEKRQSVAFWCNPISGHATLYWYQQILGQGPKLLIQFQNNGVVDDSQLPKDRFSAERLKGVDSTLKIQPAKLEDSAVYLCASSRRRDRVALSEKLFFGSGTQLSVL.

The chain is built from TRBV27 and TRBJ1-1; a weak D match, TRBD1 (5 bases). With 1 base removed from V and 3 bases from J, the gap between germline ends came to 15 bases. The CDR3 is 16 amino acids. Germline lookup yields CDR1 MNHEY and CDR2 SMNVEV (reference sequence). The CDR3 spells CASSLWLGGRYTEAFF. Here the CDR3 DNA reads TGTGCCAGCAGTTTATGGTTGGGGGGGAGGTACACTGAAGCTTTCTTT.

This clone was seen a single time. V gene TRBV27 combines with J gene TRBJ2-1; the D is unclear. V shed 2 bases and J shed 10 bases, with 3 bases lying between them. Germline V gene sequence: CDR1 MNHEY, CDR2 SMNVEV (reference sequence). This CDR3 has 10 amino acids. In DNA form, the CDR3 reads TGTGCCAGCAGTTTACCGGAGCAGTTCTTC. Translating gives CASSLPEQFF.

The chain has TRBV4-3 and TRBJ2-2; 9 bases line up with TRBD1. With V trimmed by 0 bases and J by 4 bases, 6 bases remained unmatched. The CDR3 runs to 17 residues. Germline V CDR1 and CDR2: LGHNA, YSLEER. In DNA, the CDR3 is TGCGCCAGCAGCCAAGATCTTGGGACAGGGTCCACCGGGGAGCTGTTTTTT. It encodes CASSQDLGTGSTGELFF.

This chain links TRBV13 with TRBJ2-7; 14 nucleotides line up with TRBD2. The CDR3 totals 15 residues. Germline trimming cut 4 bases from V and 4 bases from J; bases unmatched to any gene: 3. Germline V gene lookup returns CDR1 PRHDT and CDR2 FYEKMQ (reference sequence). CDR3 protein: CASSSGTSGSYEQYF. DNA of the CDR3: TGTGCCAGCAGCTCGGGGACTAGCGGGAGTTACGAGCAGTACTTC.

The chain uses TRBV11-1 and TRBJ2-2; 9 bases align to TRBD2. Trimming removed 1 base from V and 4 bases from J; junction bases left unmatched: 1. Germline values: CDR1 SGHAT, CDR2 FQDESV (reference sequence). This CDR3 comprises 15 residues. CDR3 protein: CASSLVAGVTGELFF. DNA of the CDR3: TGTGCCAGCAGCTTAGTAGCGGGAGTCACCGGGGAGCTGTTTTTT.

The chain has TRBV7-3 and TRBJ1-4, with D unclear. The CDR3 runs 15 residues. V lost 3 bases and J lost 3, with 11 bases in between. Germline V gene data show CDR1 as SGHTA and CDR2 as FQGTGA. This CDR3 reads CASSLVGSSNEKLFF. Written as DNA, the CDR3 is TGTGCCAGCAGCTTGGTCGGGTCGTCTAATGAAAAACTGTTTTTT. The whole variable domain, remainder taken from reference TRBV7-3 and TRBJ1-4, is GAGVSQTPSNKVTEKGKYVELRCDPISGHTALYWYRQSLGQGPEFLIYFQGTGAADDSGLPNDRFFAVRPEGSVSTLKIQRTERGDSAVYLCASSLVGSSNEKLFFGSGTQLSVL.

This chain links TRBV11-2 with TRBJ2-7; possible D gene TRBD2, 6 bases. Germline V gene data show CDR1 as SGHAT and CDR2 as FQNNGV. The CDR3 is 16 residues long. V lost 1 base to trimming and J lost 0 bases, with 13 bases between them. CDR3 in DNA: TGTGCCAGCAGCTTAGGGTTAGCGGCGGGCTCCTACGAGCAGTACTTC. Amino acids: CASSLGLAAGSYEQYF. The full variable domain, rest sourced from reference TRBV11-2 and TRBJ2-7, is EAGVAQSPRYKIIEKRQSVAFWCNPISGHATLYWYQQILGQGPKLLIQFQNNGVVDDSQLPKDRFSAERLKGVDSTLKIQPAKLEDSAVYLCASSLGLAAGSYEQYFGPGTRLTVT.

The chain couples TRBV19 to TRBJ1-3, with D possibly matching TRBD1 (5 bases). The CDR3 has 16 amino acids. V dropped 5 bases and J dropped 0 bases, with 14 bases sitting between them. CDR1 and CDR2 from the germline V gene are LNHDA and SQIVND (reference sequence). In DNA, the CDR3 is TGTGCCAGTAGTGGGGGACTGCTAAGCTCTGGAAACACCATATATTTT. Encoded protein: CASSGGLLSSGNTIYF.